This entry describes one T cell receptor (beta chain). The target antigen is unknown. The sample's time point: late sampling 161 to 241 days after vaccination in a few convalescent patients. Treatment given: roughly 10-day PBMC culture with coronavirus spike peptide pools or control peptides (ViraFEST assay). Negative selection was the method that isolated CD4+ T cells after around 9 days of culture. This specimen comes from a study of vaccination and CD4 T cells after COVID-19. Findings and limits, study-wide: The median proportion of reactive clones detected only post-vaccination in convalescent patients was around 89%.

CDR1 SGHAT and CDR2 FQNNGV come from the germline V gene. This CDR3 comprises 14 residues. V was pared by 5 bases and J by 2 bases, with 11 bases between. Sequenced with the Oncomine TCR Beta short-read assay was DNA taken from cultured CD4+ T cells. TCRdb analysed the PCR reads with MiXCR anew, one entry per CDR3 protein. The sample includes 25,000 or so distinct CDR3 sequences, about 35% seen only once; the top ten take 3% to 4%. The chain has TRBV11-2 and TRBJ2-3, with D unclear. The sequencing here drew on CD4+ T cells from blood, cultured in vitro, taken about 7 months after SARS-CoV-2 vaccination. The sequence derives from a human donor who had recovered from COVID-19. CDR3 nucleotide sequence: TGTGCCAGCAGCCCACCGCACCTCACAGATACGCAGTATTTT. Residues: CASSPPHLTDTQYF.